A selection of T cell receptor beta chains follows, all from one sample in a study of blood T cells in healthy people across ages. TCRdb re-called the 5' RACE reads through MiXCR, storing one row per CDR3 protein. The top ten clones hold more than 4% of a sample with 1.4 million or so distinct CDR3 sequences, 35% to 45% of them seen once. Sequenced material: blood. Receptors originate from a young woman in good health. The CDR3 runs from the conserved cysteine through the conserved F or W. The D gene is left open where the match is weak. Part of the rows lack a size; the others show once, few, many or a class for expanded clones.

J gene	clone size	V gene	D gene	CDR3 DNA	CDR3 protein
TRBJ2-1	.	TRBV20-1	.	TGCAGTGCTAGAGACCCCGGGAGCCGCAGTGGCGAGCTGTTCTTC	CSARDPGSRSGELFF
TRBJ2-7	once	TRBV24-1	TRBD2	TGTGCCACCAGTGATTTAATAACGGGAGGTAGAAATGAGCAGTACTTC	CATSDLITGGRNEQYF
TRBJ1-2	few	TRBV27	.	TGTGCCAGCAGTTTATCCCGGATATCTAATGGCTACACCTTC	CASSLSRISNGYTF
TRBJ2-7	few	TRBV4-2	TRBD2	TGTGCCAGCAGCCAAGCGCATCGGACTAGCGGAACATACGAGCAGTACTTC	CASSQAHRTSGTYEQYF
TRBJ2-7	once	TRBV6-1	TRBD1	TGTGCCGGCGCATTCGGGACAGATAGCTCCTACGAGCAGTACTTC	CAGAFGTDSSYEQYF
TRBJ1-2	.	TRBV20-1	TRBD1	TGCAGTGTTAAGACAGGGAACTATGGCTACACCTTC	CSVKTGNYGYTF
TRBJ2-5	.	TRBV7-2	TRBD1	TGTGCCAGCAGGTTTCCCGGGACAGCCTCACAGCAGTACTTC	CASRFPGTASQQYF
TRBJ2-1	.	TRBV12-3/TRBV12-4	TRBD1	TGTGCCAGCAGCAATCCACAGGGGGCGAGTCTCAATGAGCAGTTCTTC	CASSNPQGASLNEQFF
TRBJ2-4	.	TRBV20-1	.	TGCAGTGCTAGAGAGGGGGTCCATGAGCAGTACTTC	CSAREGVHEQYF
TRBJ2-7	.	TRBV10-3	.	TGTGCCATCAGCGACACCTCCGACGAGCAGTACTTC	CAISDTSDEQYF
TRBJ1-2	.	TRBV20-1	.	TGCAGTGCTAGAGATTGGGACAAGGAAGGCTATGGCTACACCTTC	CSARDWDKEGYGYTF
TRBJ2-2	.	TRBV7-2	.	TGTGCCAGCAGCTTATCGGGGCCGAACACCGGGGAGCTGTTTTTT	CASSLSGPNTGELFF
TRBJ2-3	.	TRBV20-1	.	TGCAGTGCTAGATGGAGGCCTGGCACAGATACGCAGTATTTT	CSARWRPGTDTQYF
TRBJ2-1	few	TRBV4-3	.	TGCGCCAGCAGCGCTAGGGGTAATGAGCAGTTCTTC	CASSARGNEQFF
TRBJ1-4	.	TRBV4-3	TRBD1	TGCGCCAGCAGCCAAGAATTGGGACAGGGGAATGAAAAACTGTTTTTT	CASSQELGQGNEKLFF
TRBJ2-7	.	TRBV20-1	TRBD2	TGCAGTGCTAGGTGGACTAGTGGACCCCAAAATGAGCAGTACTTC	CSARWTSGPQNEQYF
TRBJ2-5	few	TRBV7-9	.	TGTGCCAGCAGCTTAGCCTCAATAGTGGAGACCCAGTACTTC	CASSLASIVETQYF
TRBJ2-1	.	TRBV7-9	.	TGTGCCAGCAGCCGGGACCCCGGGAGTGAGCAGTTCTTC	CASSRDPGSEQFF
TRBJ2-7	.	TRBV6-6	.	TGTGCCAGCAGTTACCAACACCCGACTAAATACGAGCAGTACTTC	CASSYQHPTKYEQYF
TRBJ1-1	.	TRBV7-9	.	TGTGCCAGCAGCTTAACATTATCGAACACTGAAGCTTTCTTT	CASSLTLSNTEAFF
TRBJ1-1	.	TRBV30	.	TGTGCCTGGAGTGTAGGGGGGCCGAACACTGAAGCTTTCTTT	CAWSVGGPNTEAFF
TRBJ2-2	.	TRBV28	.	TGTGCCAGCGGATCGGGCCTCAACACCGGGGAGCTGTTTTTT	CASGSGLNTGELFF
TRBJ2-3	.	TRBV7-3	.	TGTGCCAGCAGCCCAACTAGTTTTGGAGATACGCAGTATTTT	CASSPTSFGDTQYF
TRBJ2-3	few	TRBV7-9	.	TGTGCCAGCAGCGCCTATAGCAGGCTCAGCACAGATACGCAGTATTTT	CASSAYSRLSTDTQYF
TRBJ2-3	.	TRBV4-1	TRBD2	TGCGCCAGCAGCCAAAGGAAGCGGGGGGGTTGTGATACGCAGTATTTT	CASSQRKRGGCDTQYF
TRBJ2-1	.	TRBV4-3	TRBD2	TGCGCCAGCAGCCAATTTAGCGGGAGGACCTACAATGAGCAGTTCTTC	CASSQFSGRTYNEQFF
TRBJ1-4	few	TRBV20-1	.	TGCAGTGCGACAAGGGCGGATGAAAAACTGTTTTTT	CSATRADEKLFF
TRBJ2-7	few	TRBV5-6	TRBD1	TGTGCCAGCAGCTGGCCTCGGACAGGGGTCTACGAGCAGTACTTC	CASSWPRTGVYEQYF
TRBJ1-1	few	TRBV20-1	.	TGCGGAATGGCGGGGGCCACTGAAGCTTTCTTT	CGMAGATEAFF